This entry features one TCR beta chain sequence. Antigen unknown. In the PCR, 60 Vbeta and 13 Jbeta primers were used. TCRdb keeps only in-frame clones here, not all; method: immunoSEQ multiplex PCR. Of about 94,000 clones in the sample, approximately 80% were seen once. The data were obtained in a study of cytomegalovirus exposure and HLA in healthy donors. Looking at the study overall: Around 80 million unique TCR sequences came from HLA-typed donors in an early release.

Study results and caveats: Later on, an analysis tied over 15,000 TCR beta sequences to HLA alleles at 0.05 false discovery rate. Later analysis revealed greater clonal expansion in HLA-associated TCR beta chains than in equally common others. Highly shared sequence variants in one cluster were likely a sequencing artifact.

The V gene lost 0 bases and the J gene lost 6 bases, with 9 bases spanning the gap. The CDR3 extends over 13 amino acids. CDR1 is WNHNN, CDR2 SYGVQD, per germline (reference sequence). Sequencing was carried out using PBMCs. The chain is built from TRBV10-1 and TRBJ2-7, with no clear D. This sequence originates from a man aged 25-45 years in good health and CMV-seronegative. The CDR3 reads CASSESQLPEQYF. CDR3 coding DNA: TGCGCCAGCAGTGAGTCTCAACTGCCCGAGCAGTACTTC.